The 28 T cell receptor beta chains given below trace back to one sample, sequenced in a study of blood T cell repertoires in COVID-19 (TCRdb year 2020). Receptor amplification or capture employed the immunoSEQ multiplex PCR assay. TCRdb's version of the immuneACCESS table is confined to in-frame rearrangements and falls short of the full clone set. An unresolved V gene accounts for under half of the shortfall where checked; the remainder is of unknown origin. Across this sample there are about 260,000 clones, with approximately 89% seen only once. Approximately 9% of the sample rests with the top ten. The material sequenced was peripheral blood. The receptors originated from a middle-aged man with active or convalescent COVID-19.

This chain joins TRBV5-1 and TRBJ2-1; the match to TRBD2 covers 10 bases. Germline V lookup: CDR1 SGHRS, CDR2 YFSETQ. This CDR3 has 17 amino acids. The V gene end was trimmed by 4 bases and the J gene end by 3 bases; junction bases not matched to a gene: 10. Here the CDR3 reads CASSPKSLAGDYNEQFF. The DNA for the CDR3 is TGCGCCAGCAGCCCGAAGTCGCTAGCGGGGGACTACAATGAGCAGTTCTTC.

This clone occurred a few times. V is TRBV6-5 and J is TRBJ1-2; D gene unclear. The germline V and J ends were trimmed by 8 bases and 7 bases, with 11 bases remaining between them. The CDR3 extends over 11 amino acids. Germline CDR1 is MNHEY and CDR2 is SVGAGI. CDR3 in DNA: TGTGCCAGCGAGATGGTTGTTGGCTACACCTTC. It specifies CASEMVVGYTF.

The chain couples TRBV6-5 to TRBJ2-1; a possible D gene is TRBD1 (6 bases). V was shortened by 7 bases and J by 3 bases, with 10 bases between the two germline ends. Germline CDR1 MNHEY, CDR2 SVGAGI. The CDR3 contains 13 residues. CDR3 bases: TGTGCCAGCATAAGGGACATCTACAATGAGCAGTTCTTC. It yields the protein CASIRDIYNEQFF.

The rearrangement links TRBV28 to TRBJ2-5, with 8 positions matching TRBD1. With V trimmed by 7 bases and J by 5 bases, 18 bases remained unmatched. Germline-derived CDR1 and CDR2 are MDHEN and SYDVKM. This CDR3 contains 17 residues. DNA for the CDR3: TGTGCCAGCACAGACTTCCAGACAGGGGCCTTAGGGGAGACCCAGTACTTC. This encodes CASTDFQTGALGETQYF.

The gene calls are TRBV6-5 and TRBJ1-4, with D uncertain. There are 15 residues in the CDR3. V gave up 6 bases and J gave up 4 bases, with 15 bases separating them. CDR1 and CDR2 (germline): MNHEY, SVGAGI. CDR3 sequence (DNA): TGTGCCAGCAGCCGTCGTGCACAGATTAATGAAAAACTGTTTTTT. It encodes CASSRRAQINEKLFF.

The gene calls are TRBV29-1 and TRBJ2-1, with no clear D. Trimming cost V 4 bases and J 8 bases, with 9 bases left between them. CDR1 SQVTM and CDR2 ANQGSEA come from the germline V gene. The CDR3 contains 11 residues. The CDR3 sequence: CSVVATYEQFF. The CDR3 DNA reads as TGCAGCGTTGTCGCGACATATGAGCAGTTCTTC.

The chain has TRBV7-2 and TRBJ2-3; the match to TRBD2 covers 7 bases. The CDR3 length is 16 residues. Losses at the gene ends were 5 bases for V and 2 bases for J; bases not matched to a gene: 10. Germline values: CDR1 SGHTA, CDR2 FQGNSA. Written as DNA, the CDR3 is TGTGCCAGCAGCCTGTCGGCTAGCGGAACCACAGATACGCAGTATTTT. Protein sequence: CASSLSASGTTDTQYF.

The chain uses TRBV18 and TRBJ2-7; TRBD1 matches 8 bases. Per germline, CDR1 KGHSH and CDR2 LQKENI. This CDR3 region has 20 residues. J gave up 6 bases and V 2 bases, and 24 bases lay outside the gene matches. CDR3 region: CASSPFVDWTTGAPLSEQYF. The DNA for the CDR3 is TGTGCCAGCTCACCATTTGTGGATTGGACGACAGGGGCCCCTCTTTCCGAGCAGTACTTC.

This chain uses TRBV7-9 with TRBJ1-6, with TRBD1 identical over 10 bases. The germline CDR1 and CDR2 sequences are SEHNR and FQNEAQ (reference sequence). The CDR3 has 16 amino acids. V lost 3 bases, J lost 8 bases, and 7 bases stayed unmatched. The CDR3 loop is CASSFHRDRGHSPLHF. The CDR3, as DNA: TGTGCCAGCAGCTTCCACCGGGACAGGGGACATTCACCCCTCCACTTT.

The J gene is TRBJ1-5, the V gene TRBV30; weak D call: TRBD1 (6 bases). This CDR3 contains 16 residues. In germline, CDR1 is GTSNPN, CDR2 SVGIG (reference sequence). V lost 2 bases and J 4 bases, leaving 18 bases between the germline ends. The CDR3 protein is CAWSPGGAQWNQPQHF. As DNA, the CDR3 is TGTGCCTGGAGTCCTGGGGGGGCCCAGTGGAATCAGCCCCAGCATTTT.

The chain links TRBV5-4 to TRBJ2-3, with TRBD2 matching over 10 bases. This CDR3 has 15 amino acids. After removal of 10 bases from V and 0 bases from J, the junction contained 8 bases not matched to a gene. In germline, CDR1 is SGHNT, CDR2 YYREEE (reference sequence). The CDR3 bases are TGTGCCCACTCACAAGCGGGAGGGAGCACAGATACGCAGTATTTT. It yields the protein CAHSQAGGSTDTQYF.

A single count supports this clone. The chain is built from TRBV3-1 (or the pseudogene TRBV3-2) and TRBJ2-7; perhaps TRBD2 as D (6 bases). The germline V and J ends were trimmed by 5 bases and 1 base, with 18 bases remaining between them. Per the germline V gene, CDR1 is LGHDT and CDR2 is YNNKEL (reference sequence). The length of the CDR3 is 16 residues. Here the CDR3 reads CASSSRVGDLSYEQYF. For the CDR3, the DNA is TGTGCCAGCAGCTCCCGGGTAGGGGACTTGTCCTACGAGCAGTACTTC.

The J gene is TRBJ1-2, the V gene TRBV9, with 12 positions matching TRBD1. Germline V gene sequence: CDR1 SGDLS, CDR2 YYNGEE. The ends lost 0 bases at V and 1 base at J; junction bases unmatched: 16. The CDR3 extends over 21 amino acids. Here the CDR3 DNA reads TGTGCCAGCAGCGTAGTGGCCGGCACCGGGACAGGGGGCGAAATTAACTATGGCTACACCTTC. This translates into CASSVVAGTGTGGEINYGYTF.

The chain employs TRBV5-1 and TRBJ1-5; the D is unclear. This CDR3 has 14 amino acids. CDR1 is SGHRS, CDR2 YFSETQ, per germline. Trimming cost V 4 bases and J 4 bases, with 12 bases left between them. Here the CDR3 reads CASSPGDRNQPQHF. CDR3 nucleotide sequence: TGCGCCAGCAGCCCCGGAGACCGGAATCAGCCCCAGCATTTT. Full variable domain (remainder filled in from reference TRBV5-1 and TRBJ1-5): KAGVTQTPRYLIKTRGQQVTLSCSPISGHRSVSWYQQTPGQGLQFLFEYFSETQRNKGNFPGRFSGRQFSNSRSEMNVSTLELGDSALYLCASSPGDRNQPQHFGDGTRLSIL.

The V and J genes are TRBV30 and TRBJ1-2; D possibly corresponds to TRBD1 (5 bases). V was clipped by 0 bases and J by 11 bases, with 16 bases between them. CDR3 size: 13 residues. Germline loops: CDR1 GTSNPN, CDR2 SVGIG (reference sequence). CDR3 amino acids: CAWSVQEGSGYTF. DNA for the CDR3: TGTGCCTGGAGTGTACAGGAAGGCTCCGGGTACACCTTC.

This clone occurred once. The V gene is TRBV3-1 (or the pseudogene TRBV3-2), the J gene TRBJ2-5; D not certain. The CDR3 loop spans 11 amino acids. Per the germline V gene, CDR1 is LGHDT and CDR2 is YNNKEL (reference sequence). Trimming stripped 4 bases from V and 2 bases from J, with 2 bases between. CDR3 region: CASSPQETQYF. CDR3 coding DNA: TGTGCCAGCAGCCCTCAAGAGACCCAGTACTTC.

This sequence joins TRBV2 and TRBJ2-7; 10 bases are a match to TRBD1. Unmatched junction bases numbered 8, after V lost 6 bases and J lost 0 bases. CDR1 SNHLY and CDR2 FYNNEI come from the germline V gene. The CDR3 consists of 16 residues. CDR3 in amino acids: CASRQRQGAYSYEQYF. For the CDR3, the DNA is TGTGCCAGCAGACAAAGACAGGGGGCATACTCCTACGAGCAGTACTTC.

The rearrangement uses TRBV4-1 and TRBJ1-1, with a weak D call TRBD1 (5 bases). V lost 0 bases, J lost 3 bases, and 11 bases lay in between. The CDR3 has 15 residues. The V gene's germline CDR1 is MGHRA and CDR2 YSYEKL. The CDR3 DNA reads as TGCGCCAGCAGCCAAGAACCCTCGGGGGACACTGAAGCTTTCTTT. Translating it yields CASSQEPSGDTEAFF.

The chain employs TRBV5-6 and TRBJ1-1; no clear D. Looked up from germline, CDR1 is SGHDT and CDR2 is YYEEEE. Between the trimmed V and J ends, which lost 1 base and 6 bases, there was a span of 10 bases. The CDR3 consists of 13 residues. DNA for the CDR3: TGTGCCAGCAGCTTGTCAGGTGTCGCTGAAGCTTTCTTT. Encoded protein: CASSLSGVAEAFF.

The chain uses TRBV28 and TRBJ2-3, with D unresolved. Trimming stripped 3 bases from V and 6 bases from J, with 13 bases between. This CDR3 contains 14 residues. Germline V lookup: CDR1 MDHEN, CDR2 SYDVKM. CDR3 bases: TGTGCCAGCAGTTTTGAAGTCCTGGAGGATACGCAGTATTTT. It encodes CASSFEVLEDTQYF.

The chain combines TRBV3-1 (or the pseudogene TRBV3-2) with TRBJ2-1; D remains ambiguous. V was trimmed by 6 bases and J by 12 bases, leaving 15 bases between them. This CDR3 has 12 amino acids. Germline lookup yields CDR1 LGHDT and CDR2 YNNKEL (reference sequence). Here the CDR3 reads CASRGSTVGQFF. CDR3 DNA: TGTGCCAGCAGGGGCTCCACGGTCGGGCAGTTCTTC.

This sequence joins TRBV2 and TRBJ2-1; possible D gene TRBD1, 6 bases. This CDR3 comprises 13 residues. The germline V and J ends were trimmed by 3 bases and 10 bases, with 13 bases remaining between them. From germline, CDR1 is SNHLY and CDR2 FYNNEI. The CDR3 loop is CASSDTRGREQFF. The CDR3 region has the DNA TGTGCCAGCAGTGATACCAGGGGAAGAGAGCAGTTCTTC.

The V call is TRBV28, the J call TRBJ1-5; D unresolved. Between the trimmed V and J ends, which lost 3 bases and 5 bases, there was a span of 8 bases. CDR1 MDHEN and CDR2 SYDVKM come from the germline V gene. This CDR3 region has 13 residues. CDR3 nucleotide sequence: TGTGCCAGCAGTTTGAGTCGGTATCAGCCCCAGCATTTT. Encoded protein: CASSLSRYQPQHF.

This sequence joins TRBV3-1 (or the pseudogene TRBV3-2) and TRBJ2-5, with a weak D call TRBD1 (5 bases). The V and J ends lost 0 bases and 6 bases respectively, with 14 bases between them. CDR3 length: 15 amino acids. CDR1 and CDR2 (germline): LGHDT, YNNKEL (reference sequence). The CDR3 protein is CASSQDLGAGKTQYF. CDR3 bases: TGTGCCAGCAGCCAAGATCTTGGGGCCGGAAAGACCCAGTACTTC.

This chain links TRBV6-5 with TRBJ2-1; 8 bases fit TRBD2. The CDR3 has 15 residues. Germline V gene lookup returns CDR1 MNHEY and CDR2 SVGAGI. V gave up 5 bases and J gave up 3 bases; unmatched junction bases: 6. In nucleotides, the CDR3 is TGTGCCAGCAGTCCCCAGACTAGCGTCTACAATGAGCAGTTCTTC. Its translation: CASSPQTSVYNEQFF.

The V gene is TRBV19, the J gene TRBJ1-6, with D possibly matching TRBD1 (6 bases). Trimming pared 3 bases from V and 6 bases from J, leaving 9 bases between. The CDR3 runs to 14 residues. CDR1 and CDR2 (germline): LNHDA, SQIVND (reference sequence). The CDR3 spells CASSMTGSNSPLHF. Here the CDR3 DNA reads TGTGCCAGTAGTATGACAGGCAGTAATTCACCCCTCCACTTT.

The rearrangement joins TRBV27 to TRBJ2-7; 12 bases map to TRBD2. The CDR3 contains 13 residues. Germline loops: CDR1 MNHEY, CDR2 SMNVEV (reference sequence). Trimming cost V 5 bases and J 6 bases; bases outside gene matches: 2. CDR3 loop: CASSVTSGGEQYF. The CDR3 region has the DNA TGTGCCAGCAGTGTGACTAGCGGGGGCGAGCAGTACTTC.

The gene calls are TRBV13 and TRBJ1-2; 9 nucleotides align to TRBD1. The J segment lost 6 bases and the V segment lost 8 bases, leaving 7 bases of the junction unmatched. Germline V gives CDR1 PRHDT, CDR2 FYEKMQ (reference sequence). This CDR3 region has 13 residues. For the CDR3, the DNA is TGTGCCAGCGCCGGGACAGGGCAGCATGGCTACACCTTC. Its protein is CASAGTGQHGYTF.